The 5 T cell receptor beta chains listed next were all sequenced from one sample in a study of T cells in Graves' hyperthyroidism and ophthalmopathy. Researchers amplified the TCR beta CDR3 regions from RNA transcripts. In the first-round RT-PCR of the TCR CDR3, the HTBI primer set was used. TCRdb re-analysed the multiplex PCR reads in MiXCR, keeping a single row per CDR3 protein. Seen here are fewer than 750,000 distinct CDR3 sequences, around 13% observed once, and the top ten hold around 13%. The sample was blood. These receptors were collected from a woman in her fifties or sixties with Graves' ophthalmopathy.

This clonotype was seen repeatedly, ten times or more. The chain is built from TRBV20-1 and TRBJ2-1, with 14 positions matching TRBD2. Germline CDR1 reads DFQATT; CDR2 reads SNEGSKA (reference sequence). The V and J ends lost 4 bases and 5 bases, in that order; junction bases with no gene match: 13. The CDR3 extends over 18 amino acids. CDR3 in amino acids: CSAKGTSGRRGPDNEQFF. CDR3 bases: TGCAGTGCTAAAGGGACTAGCGGGAGACGTGGACCAGACAATGAGCAGTTCTTC.

This clonotype was recorded at least ten times. The chain recombines TRBV12-3 or TRBV12-4 with TRBJ2-7; 7 bases fit TRBD1. V shed 7 bases, J shed 3 bases, and the junction held 9 bases outside the gene matches. This CDR3 contains 14 residues. CDR3 sequence reads: CASTTGTAIYEQYF. DNA for the CDR3: TGTGCCAGCACCACCGGGACAGCGATCTACGAGCAGTACTTC.

This clonotype showed up just once. The rearrangement links TRBV11-3 to TRBJ2-5; 13 nucleotides agree with TRBD2. CDR1 and CDR2 (germline): SGHNT, YENEEA. J was trimmed by 4 bases and V by 5 bases; bases with no gene match: 4. The CDR3 spans 15 residues. The CDR3 DNA is TGTGCCAGCAGCAGCCGACTAGCGGGAGGAGAGACCCAGTACTTC. This codes for CASSSRLAGGETQYF.

This clonotype has at least ten counts. CDR3 sequence (DNA): TGTGCCAGCAGTCGGACTAGCGGGCCGAACTACGAGCAGTACTTC. The encoded protein is CASSRTSGPNYEQYF. V is TRBV7-9 and J is TRBJ2-7; 11 positions agree with TRBD2. The germline gives CDR1 SEHNR, CDR2 FQNEAQ (reference sequence). The trim removed 6 bases at V and 3 bases at J, leaving 7 bases unmatched. CDR3 length equals 15 residues.

Ten or more counts support this clonotype. The chain joins TRBV20-1 to TRBJ2-3; tentative D call: TRBD2 (6 bases). The V gene's germline CDR1 is DFQATT and CDR2 SNEGSKA (reference sequence). This CDR3 has 13 residues. Trimming took off 6 bases at V and 1 base at J, with 11 bases between the two ends. The CDR3 nucleotides are TGCAGTGCAAATTGGGGGGGCACAGATACGCAGTATTTT. Translating gives CSANWGGTDTQYF.